This T cell receptor beta chain comes out of a study of T cells after posttransplantation cyclophosphamide. Study-wide results and caveats: Skin or GI-infiltrating T cells shared few TRB sequences with blood. Donor CD8+ memory clones often dominated recipient blood repertoires at later times. TRB clonality was highly associated with recipient CMV seropositivity and reactivation.

Worth noting for this clone: Its antigen is unknown.

Sampled 1 year posttransplant, controls received myeloablative marrow transplants, methotrexate and a calcineurin inhibitor. Method: immunoSEQ multiplex PCR; TCRdb's copy keeps in-frame clones and lacks some. The table has tens of thousands of clones, 89% seen once. Sequencing was performed on PBMCs, taken after an allogeneic stem cell transplant with a calcineurin inhibitor and methotrexate. The clonotype comes from a female patient aged 50-59 years who received an allogeneic stem cell transplant from an unrelated donor, was CMV-positive, and had chronic GVHD only. The T cells may partly be graft donor cells.

The CDR3 DNA reads TGTGCCAGCAGCTACGGACAGGGTTACTACGAGCAGTACTTC. Protein product: CASSYGQGYYEQYF. The chain links TRBV7-9 to TRBJ2-7; TRBD1 matches at 8 bases. Trimming at V came to 4 bases and at J to 3 bases, leaving 5 bases not matched to a gene. Per the germline V gene, CDR1 is SEHNR and CDR2 is FQNEAQ (reference sequence). This CDR3 contains 14 residues.